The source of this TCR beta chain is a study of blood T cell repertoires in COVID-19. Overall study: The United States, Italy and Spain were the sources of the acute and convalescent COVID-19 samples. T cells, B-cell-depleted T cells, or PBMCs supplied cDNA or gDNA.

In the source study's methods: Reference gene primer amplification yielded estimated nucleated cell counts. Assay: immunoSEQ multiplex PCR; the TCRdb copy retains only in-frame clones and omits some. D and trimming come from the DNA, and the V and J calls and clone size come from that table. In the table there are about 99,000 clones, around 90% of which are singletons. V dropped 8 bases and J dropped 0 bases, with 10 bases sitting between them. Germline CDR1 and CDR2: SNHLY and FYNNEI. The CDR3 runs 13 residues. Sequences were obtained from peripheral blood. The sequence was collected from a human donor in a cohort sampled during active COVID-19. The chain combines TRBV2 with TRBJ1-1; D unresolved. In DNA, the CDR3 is TGTGCCAGCTCTCGAGAGATGAACACTGAAGCTTTCTTT. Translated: CASSREMNTEAFF.